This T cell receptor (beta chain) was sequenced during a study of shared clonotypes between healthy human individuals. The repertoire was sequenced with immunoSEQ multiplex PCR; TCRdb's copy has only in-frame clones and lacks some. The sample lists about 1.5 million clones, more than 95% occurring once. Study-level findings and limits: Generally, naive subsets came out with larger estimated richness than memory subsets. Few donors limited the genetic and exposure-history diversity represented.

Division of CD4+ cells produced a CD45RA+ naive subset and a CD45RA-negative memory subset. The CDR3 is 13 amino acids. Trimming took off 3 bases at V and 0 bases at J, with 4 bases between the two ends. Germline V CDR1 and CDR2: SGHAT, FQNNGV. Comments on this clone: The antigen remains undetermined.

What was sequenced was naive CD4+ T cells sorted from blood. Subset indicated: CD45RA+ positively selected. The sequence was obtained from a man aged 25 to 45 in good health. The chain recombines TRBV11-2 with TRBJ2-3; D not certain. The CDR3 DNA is TGTGCCAGCAGCTTTGGTAGCACAGATACGCAGTATTTT. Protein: CASSFGSTDTQYF.